This T cell receptor (beta chain) was sequenced during a study of blood T cell repertoires in COVID-19. Study in general: In each case, the material was cDNA or gDNA derived from T cells, B-cell-depleted T cells, or PBMCs.

The germline gives CDR1 MRHNA, CDR2 SNTAGT. The CDR3 runs to 15 residues. With V trimmed by 8 bases and J by 1 base, 10 bases remained unmatched. In the authors' methods: From reference gene primer amplification, estimates of nucleated cell counts were derived. Produced via immunoSEQ multiplex PCR; TCRdb's table is partial and in-frame only. That table furnishes V, J and clone size, whereas the DNA furnished D and trimming. Here the sample spans 90,000 to 110,000 clones, around 81% being singletons. This clone was observed a single time. The chain employs TRBV6-4 and TRBJ2-5; TRBD2 matches 7 bases. The clonotype was recovered from a woman in her seventies with acute or convalescent COVID-19. Material: peripheral blood. CDR3 coding DNA: TGTGCCAGCTACTATTTAGCGGGCCGCCAAGAGACCCAGTACTTC. As protein: CASYYLAGRQETQYF.